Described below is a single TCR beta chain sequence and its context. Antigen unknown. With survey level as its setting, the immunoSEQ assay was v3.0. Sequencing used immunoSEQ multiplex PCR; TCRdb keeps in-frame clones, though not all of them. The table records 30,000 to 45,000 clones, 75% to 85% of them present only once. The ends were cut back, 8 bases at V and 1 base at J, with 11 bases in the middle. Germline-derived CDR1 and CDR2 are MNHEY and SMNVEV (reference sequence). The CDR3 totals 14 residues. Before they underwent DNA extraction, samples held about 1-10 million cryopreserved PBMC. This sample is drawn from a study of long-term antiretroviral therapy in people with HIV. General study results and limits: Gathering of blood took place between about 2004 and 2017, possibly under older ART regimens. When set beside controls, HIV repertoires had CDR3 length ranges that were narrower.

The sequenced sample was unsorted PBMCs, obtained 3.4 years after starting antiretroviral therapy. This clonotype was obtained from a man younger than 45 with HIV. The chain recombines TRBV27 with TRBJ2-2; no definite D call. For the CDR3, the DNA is TGTGCCAGCCGATGGACGGGGAACACCGGGGAGCTGTTTTTT. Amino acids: CASRWTGNTGELFF.